This entry describes one T cell receptor beta chain. These data belong to a study of a mutant IDH1 vaccine in newly diagnosed glioma. The time point was: baseline, week 1 (first vaccination visit). Treatment: pre-vaccination baseline after standard-of-care therapy. Germline V CDR1 and CDR2: LNHDA, SQIVND (reference sequence). Unmatched junction bases numbered 7, after V lost 10 bases and J lost 2 bases. The CDR3 covers 15 residues. Sequencing was performed with immunoSEQ multiplex PCR; in TCRdb, only in-frame clones are kept and a portion is missing. The sample holds 98,000 or so clones; 85% to 90% are singletons and the top ten take less than 0.65%.

The rearrangement joins TRBV19 to TRBJ2-3; 12 bases line up with TRBD2. The starting material was PBMCs, obtained from a glioma patient treated with radiotherapy, temozolomide or both. This clonotype originated in a woman between 50 and 59 years old with glioma. Here the CDR3 DNA reads TGTGCCACTCCGACTAGCGGGAGTGTCACAGATACGCAGTATTTT. It encodes CATPTSGSVTDTQYF.